The 10 T cell receptor beta chains presented below share a single source sample, sequenced in a study of blood T cell repertoires in COVID-19. TCRdb's copy holds only in-frame clones and misses some; the assay was immunoSEQ multiplex PCR. The table has fewer than 150,000 clones, approximately 77% seen once; the top ten hold more than 15%. Sequences were obtained from peripheral blood. The receptors were sampled from a man at least 80 years old with acute or convalescent COVID-19.

The rearrangement uses TRBV6-5 and TRBJ1-2; no clear D gene. V lost 5 bases and J 8 bases, leaving 9 bases between the germline ends. This CDR3 is 11 amino acids long. The V gene's germline CDR1 is MNHEY and CDR2 SVGAGI. The CDR3 sequence is CASSNGYGYTF. CDR3 in DNA: TGTGCCAGCAGTAACGGGTACGGCTACACCTTC.

This rearrangement joins TRBV5-1 to TRBJ2-4, with a possible D match to TRBD2 (6 bases). Germline values: CDR1 SGHRS, CDR2 YFSETQ. Trimming removed 3 bases from V and 5 bases from J, with 15 bases in between. This CDR3 has 15 amino acids. CDR3 coding DNA: TGCGCCAGCAGCTCCTCTCCAGGAGGGGAAAACATTCAGTACTTC. Translated, it gives CASSSSPGGENIQYF.

J is TRBJ2-7 and V is TRBV11-3; no clear D. Germline assignment: CDR1 SGHNT and CDR2 YENEEA. The length of the CDR3 is 13 residues. V was trimmed by 3 bases and J by 2 bases, leaving 8 bases between them. The CDR3: CASSLSPTYEQYF. CDR3 in DNA: TGTGCCAGCAGCTTGAGTCCTACCTACGAGCAGTACTTC.

The gene calls are TRBV11-2 and TRBJ2-7; D is uncertain. This CDR3 comprises 12 residues. V was shortened by 1 base and J by 2 bases, with 3 bases between the two germline ends. CDR1 is SGHAT and CDR2 is FQNNGV in the germline V gene. CDR3 in DNA: TGTGCCAGCAGCTTAGTTACCTACGAGCAGTACTTC. Its translation is CASSLVTYEQYF.

V and J are TRBV5-4 and TRBJ2-6; 9 bases are shared with TRBD1. Unmatched junction bases numbered 6, after V lost 4 bases and J lost 4 bases. Germline V gives CDR1 SGHNT, CDR2 YYREEE (reference sequence). The CDR3 is 16 amino acids. The CDR3 sequence is CASSTGQGPGANVLTF. The CDR3 bases are TGTGCCAGCAGCACCGGACAGGGGCCAGGGGCCAACGTCCTGACTTTC.

The chain joins TRBV2 to TRBJ2-3; 7 positions agree with TRBD1. Germline V CDR1 and CDR2: SNHLY, FYNNEI. The CDR3 has 14 residues. Trimming at V came to 5 bases and at J to 4 bases, leaving 6 bases not matched to a gene. The CDR3 reads CASSTDRAADTQYF. CDR3 DNA: TGTGCCAGCAGTACAGACAGGGCGGCAGATACGCAGTATTTT.

This clone was detected a few times. The rearrangement joins TRBV9 to TRBJ1-5, with TRBD1 matching over 8 bases. The germline V gene encodes CDR1 SGDLS and CDR2 YYNGEE. The junction had 9 bases not matched to a gene; V was cut back by 3 bases and J by 7 bases. This CDR3 has 15 amino acids. As DNA, the CDR3 is TGTGCCAGCAGCGCATCCACAGGGGGGTACCAGCCCCAGCATTTT. This sequence encodes CASSASTGGYQPQHF.

V usage is TRBV19 and J usage is TRBJ2-1, with 8 positions matching TRBD2. Germline V gene data show CDR1 as LNHDA and CDR2 as SQIVND (reference sequence). The CDR3 contains 15 residues. V shed 4 bases, J shed 3 bases, and the junction held 5 bases outside the gene matches. Here the CDR3 reads CASSRRGADYNEQFF. CDR3 nucleotide sequence: TGTGCCAGTAGTAGGCGGGGGGCCGACTACAATGAGCAGTTCTTC.

This clone was observed a single time. The chain employs TRBV6-5 and TRBJ1-2; a possible D gene is TRBD1 (5 bases). CDR1 is MNHEY and CDR2 is SVGAGI in the germline V gene. The CDR3 length is 15 residues. Trimming removed 7 bases from V and 6 bases from J, with 21 bases in between. CDR3: CASKGLGLTLNGYTF. As DNA, the CDR3 is TGTGCCAGCAAGGGACTAGGGCTAACACTAAATGGCTACACCTTC.

This clone was seen a few times. The V and J genes are TRBV7-2 and TRBJ1-1; 7 bases fit TRBD1. The CDR3 loop spans 14 amino acids. The V gene end was trimmed by 5 bases and the J gene end by 4 bases; junction bases not matched to a gene: 7. Germline-derived CDR1 and CDR2 are SGHTA and FQGNSA. CDR3 protein: CASSMDRSVTEAFF. DNA of the CDR3: TGTGCCAGCAGCATGGACAGGAGCGTCACTGAAGCTTTCTTT.